The 25 T cell receptor beta chains presented below share a single source sample, sequenced in a study of blood T cell repertoires in COVID-19. Assay used: immunoSEQ multiplex PCR; TCRdb lists only in-frame clones, some missing. This sample has some 85,000 clones, with around three quarters found just once. Sequencing was done on a sample of peripheral blood. These receptors were collected from a woman at least 80 years old with acute or convalescent COVID-19.

The chain is built from TRBV9 and TRBJ1-6, with no clear D. Trimming removed 2 bases from V and 6 bases from J, with 9 bases in between. CDR1 and CDR2 from the germline V gene are SGDLS and YYNGEE. The CDR3 is 14 amino acids. CDR3 sequence (DNA): TGTGCCAGCAGCGTGGTTCCAGGTAATTCACCCCTCCACTTT. Protein sequence: CASSVVPGNSPLHF.

In this sample, this clone turned up many times. The chain joins TRBV27 to TRBJ1-3; D might be TRBD1 (5 bases). Trimming stripped 3 bases from V and 3 bases from J, with 12 bases between. The V gene's germline CDR1 is MNHEY and CDR2 SMNVEV (reference sequence). The CDR3 loop spans 15 amino acids. The CDR3 DNA reads TGTGCCAGCAGTTTGAGGAAACAGGATGGAAACACCATATATTTT. As protein: CASSLRKQDGNTIYF.

The chain joins TRBV18 to TRBJ2-5, with 12 bases identical to TRBD2. The CDR3 loop spans 15 amino acids. Germline CDR1 and CDR2: KGHSH and LQKENI. The ends lost 4 bases at V and 4 bases at J; junction bases unmatched: 4. The CDR3, as DNA: TGTGCCAGCTCACTGACTAGCGGGGGTCGAGAGACCCAGTACTTC. This translates into CASSLTSGGRETQYF.

J is TRBJ2-3 and V is TRBV5-1, with D perhaps TRBD2 (6 bases). The germline V gene has CDR1 SGHRS and CDR2 YFSETQ. V was clipped by 4 bases and J by 5 bases, with 11 bases between them. This CDR3 region has 13 residues. The CDR3 nucleotides are TGCGCCAGCAGCGCCCAGGGAGGAGATACGCAGTATTTT. Translated, it gives CASSAQGGDTQYF.

The rearrangement joins TRBV5-5 to TRBJ1-4, with 7 bases matching TRBD1. Losses at the gene ends were 2 bases for V and 5 bases for J; bases not matched to a gene: 3. Germline CDR1 and CDR2: SGHKS and YYEKEE (reference sequence). This CDR3 is 14 amino acids long. The CDR3 region is CASSFGTVNEKLFF. The CDR3, as DNA: TGTGCCAGCAGCTTTGGGACAGTGAATGAAAAACTGTTTTTT.

The V gene is TRBV24-1, the J gene TRBJ2-3; tentatively, D is TRBD1 (6 bases). The V gene's germline CDR1 is KGHDR and CDR2 SFDVKD. Trimming removed 3 bases from V and 3 bases from J, with 12 bases in between. This CDR3 contains 15 residues. The CDR3 coding sequence is TGTGCCACCAGTGATAGGGGGAAAGGGACAGATACGCAGTATTTT. Amino acid sequence: CATSDRGKGTDTQYF.

J is TRBJ1-1 and V is TRBV12-3 or TRBV12-4, with 7 bases identical to TRBD1. The J segment lost 7 bases and the V segment lost 6 bases, leaving 8 bases of the junction unmatched. This CDR3 comprises 13 residues. The CDR3 spells CASRPGQKFEAFF. The CDR3 DNA reads TGTGCCAGCAGGCCGGGACAGAAATTTGAAGCTTTCTTT.

V and J are TRBV4-1 and TRBJ2-5, with 7 positions matching TRBD1. Trimming took 6 bases from V and 2 from J; bases not matched to a gene: 12. The CDR3 loop spans 16 amino acids. Germline V gives CDR1 MGHRA, CDR2 YSYEKL. The chain's CDR3 is CASRPRDRSLQETQYF. The CDR3 coding sequence is TGCGCCAGCAGACCTCGGGACAGATCATTACAAGAGACCCAGTACTTC.

Here the CDR3 reads CSAEGHTDTQYF. CDR3 coding DNA: TGCAGCGCTGAGGGCCACACAGATACGCAGTATTTT. V gene TRBV29-1 combines with J gene TRBJ2-3; TRBD2 is a possible D gene (5 bases). There are 12 residues in the CDR3. Germline CDR1 is SQVTM and CDR2 is ANQGSEA. The V end was cut by 7 bases, the J end by 2 bases, with 10 bases between.

The chain links TRBV7-9 to TRBJ1-4, with D perhaps matching TRBD1 (6 bases). Between the trimmed V and J ends, which lost 6 bases and 0 bases, there was a span of 8 bases. CDR3 length: 14 residues. Germline values: CDR1 SEHNR, CDR2 FQNEAQ (reference sequence). CDR3 nucleotide sequence: TGTGCCAGCAGTCGACAGGCAACTAATGAAAAACTGTTTTTT. The encoded protein is CASSRQATNEKLFF.

This clone was detected once. The V and J genes are TRBV2 and TRBJ2-1, with D maybe TRBD1 (6 bases). Germline V gene lookup returns CDR1 SNHLY and CDR2 FYNNEI. Trimming removed 7 bases at V and 4 bases at J, with 14 bases between. This CDR3 contains 14 residues. The CDR3 region is CASTILGQYNEQFF. CDR3 DNA sequence: TGTGCCAGCACCATACTAGGACAGTACAATGAGCAGTTCTTC.

The rearrangement uses TRBV7-2 and TRBJ2-5; TRBD2 matches 11 bases. With 3 bases clipped from V and 3 bases from J, the junction kept 3 bases outside the gene matches. The CDR3 loop spans 15 amino acids. Germline V CDR1 and CDR2: SGHTA, FQGNSA. The CDR3 DNA reads TGTGCCAGCAGCTTGCTAGCGGGAGGAAAAGAGACCCAGTACTTC. Protein: CASSLLAGGKETQYF.

V is TRBV2 and J is TRBJ1-6; D remains unclear. The ends were cut back, 6 bases at V and 4 bases at J, with 16 bases in the middle. CDR1 and CDR2 from the germline V gene are SNHLY and FYNNEI. This CDR3 is 16 amino acids long. As DNA, the CDR3 is TGTGCCAGCAGGACGGCGGGGTTTGTTTATAATTCACCCCTCCACTTT. It codes for CASRTAGFVYNSPLHF.

The chain recombines TRBV7-9 with TRBJ2-7; no reliable D call. V lost 4 bases and J lost 2, with 12 bases in between. This CDR3 spans 14 amino acids. Germline values: CDR1 SEHNR, CDR2 FQNEAQ (reference sequence). The CDR3 nucleotides are TGTGCCAGCAGCTCCAGTGTGGGCGCCTACGAGCAGTACTTC. It yields the protein CASSSSVGAYEQYF.

The chain combines TRBV30 with TRBJ1-3; 8 bases align to TRBD1. The germline gives CDR1 GTSNPN, CDR2 SVGIG (reference sequence). This CDR3 region has 15 residues. With 3 bases clipped from V and 0 bases from J, the junction kept 4 bases outside the gene matches. The CDR3: CAWRGQASSGNTIYF. The CDR3 bases are TGTGCCTGGAGGGGACAGGCGTCCTCTGGAAACACCATATATTTT.

V usage is TRBV5-6 and J usage is TRBJ1-2, with D tentatively TRBD1 (5 bases). V lost 4 bases to trimming and J lost 5 bases, with 15 bases between them. CDR3 length equals 14 residues. The germline gives CDR1 SGHDT, CDR2 YYEEEE. CDR3 region: CASSSGALTYGYTF. The CDR3 DNA follows: TGTGCCAGCAGCAGCGGGGCTCTTACTTATGGCTACACCTTC.

This clone was seen more than once but under ten times. V is TRBV5-6 and J is TRBJ1-1; D remains ambiguous. Trimming shortened V by 0 bases and J by 0 bases, and 12 bases separated the two germline ends. CDR3 length: 16 residues. Per the germline V gene, CDR1 is SGHDT and CDR2 is YYEEEE. The CDR3 loop is CASSLERGLMNTEAFF. The CDR3 DNA follows: TGTGCCAGCAGCTTGGAGCGGGGTCTCATGAACACTGAAGCTTTCTTT. Filled out from reference TRBV5-6 and TRBJ1-1, the complete variable domain reads DAGVTQSPTHLIKTRGQQVTLRCSPKSGHDTVSWYQQALGQGPQFIFQYYEEEERQRGNFPDRFSGHQFPNYSSELNVNALLLGDSALYLCASSLERGLMNTEAFFGQGTRLTVV.

V and J are TRBV7-9 and TRBJ1-2; 7 bases agree with TRBD1. V gave up 5 bases and J gave up 5 bases; unmatched junction bases: 14. Per the germline V gene, CDR1 is SEHNR and CDR2 is FQNEAQ (reference sequence). The CDR3 covers 16 residues. CDR3 in amino acids: CASSPGDSARAYGYTF. The CDR3 DNA reads TGTGCCAGCAGCCCCGGGGACAGCGCCAGAGCGTATGGCTACACCTTC.

The rearrangement uses TRBV7-2 and TRBJ2-4; D ambiguous. Trimming took off 0 bases at V and 9 bases at J, with 12 bases between the two ends. The CDR3 extends over 14 amino acids. The V gene's germline CDR1 is SGHTA and CDR2 FQGNSA. The CDR3 is CASSLASPSGIQYF. The DNA of the CDR3 is TGTGCCAGCAGCTTAGCGTCGCCTTCCGGCATTCAGTACTTC.

This chain uses TRBV6-6 with TRBJ2-7; unclear D gene. Germline CDR1 MNHNY, CDR2 SVGAGI (reference sequence). This CDR3 is built from 14 residues. With 2 bases removed from V and 0 bases from J, the gap between germline ends came to 8 bases. CDR3 DNA: TGTGCCAGCAGTTACCTAGTCAGCTCCTACGAGCAGTACTTC. As protein: CASSYLVSSYEQYF.

This clone was recorded only once. The gene calls are TRBV3-1 (or the pseudogene TRBV3-2) and TRBJ2-3; 8 positions match TRBD1. Germline V CDR1 and CDR2: LGHDT, YNNKEL (reference sequence). V shed 2 bases, J shed 4 bases, and the junction held 5 bases outside the gene matches. The CDR3 runs 15 residues. The CDR3 coding sequence is TGTGCCAGCAGCCAATGGACAGGGAGACCAGATACGCAGTATTTT. Translation gives CASSQWTGRPDTQYF.

This chain's CDR3 is CASSQVRGIGYGYTF. The DNA for the CDR3 is TGTGCCAGCAGCCAAGTCCGGGGGATAGGCTATGGCTACACCTTC. The rearrangement uses TRBV3-1 (or the pseudogene TRBV3-2) and TRBJ1-2, with a weak D call TRBD1 (5 bases). Germline V gives CDR1 LGHDT, CDR2 YNNKEL (reference sequence). V was pared by 1 base and J by 4 bases, with 13 bases between. The CDR3 length is 15 residues.

This chain links TRBV6-5 with TRBJ1-2; D perhaps matches TRBD1 (6 bases). This CDR3 comprises 13 residues. The germline V and J ends were trimmed by 6 bases and 2 bases, with 10 bases remaining between them. In germline, CDR1 is MNHEY, CDR2 SVGAGI. CDR3 DNA: TGTGCCAGCAGAAATACAGGGAACTATGGCTACACCTTC. Amino acids: CASRNTGNYGYTF.

This chain connects TRBV2 to TRBJ2-4, with D perhaps matching TRBD1 (5 bases). Deletions cut 6 bases from V and 6 bases from J, with 15 bases between. Germline V lookup: CDR1 SNHLY, CDR2 FYNNEI. This CDR3 region has 14 residues. For the CDR3, the DNA is TGTGCCAGCAGGGGGCTCGTAGCTCCAAACATTCAGTACTTC. Translated, it gives CASRGLVAPNIQYF.

The chain has TRBV19 and TRBJ1-2; TRBD1 matches at 10 bases. The CDR3 is 14 residues long. V gave up 6 bases and J gave up 4 bases; unmatched junction bases: 5. Germline V lookup: CDR1 LNHDA, CDR2 SQIVND (reference sequence). CDR3 residues: CASRADRGSYGYTF. The CDR3 nucleotides are TGTGCCAGTAGGGCGGACAGGGGGAGCTATGGCTACACCTTC.